This is a list of T cell receptor beta chains from one sample in a study of T cell changes during pregnancy in multiple sclerosis. Profiling relied on immunoSEQ multiplex PCR, and the TCRdb table lists in-frame clones only, not all of them. This sample has 16,000 or so clones, with around 95% found just once. This specimen was peripheral blood, taken in the third trimester of pregnancy. These receptors came from a female donor with multiple sclerosis, enrolled in a pregnancy study. CDR3s include the opening cysteine and the closing phenylalanine or tryptophan. The D gene is left open where the match is weak. Where a row states a size, it is once, few, many or the class of an expanded clone; other rows omit it.

TRBV21-1	15	NA	NA	TRBJ1-5	TGTGCCAGCAGCTCAGGGGGCTTTGGCAATCAGCCCCAGCATTTT	CASSSGGFGNQPQHF
TRBV5-1	21	NA	NA	TRBJ1-6	TGCGCCAGCAGCTTGCAACACCCAGGCGAATTCGACGGTTCCCATAGGTCACCCCTCCACTTT	CASSLQHPGEFDGSHRSPLHF
TRBV19	15	NA	NA	TRBJ1-2	TGTGCCAGTAGTATAGTTCCAGGGGAGAACTATGGCTACACCTTC	CASSIVPGENYGYTF
TRBV14	15	TRBD1	NA	TRBJ1-6	TGTGCCAGCAGCCGCTTTGACAGGGGAGTTTCACCCCTCCACTTT	CASSRFDRGVSPLHF
TRBV14	16	NA	NA	TRBJ2-1	TGTGCCAGCAGCCTTGTCGGTCTAGCGCCATACAATGAGCAGTTCTTC	CASSLVGLAPYNEQFF
TRBV27	17	TRBD1	NA	TRBJ2-6	TGTGCCAGCAGTGCGGGGACAGGGGTAACTGGGGCCAACGTCCTGACTTTC	CASSAGTGVTGANVLTF
TRBV7-2	14	NA	NA	TRBJ2-7	TGTGCCAGCAGCTTACGCGGGCACTCCTACGAGCAGTACTTC	CASSLRGHSYEQYF
TRBV18	11	NA	NA	TRBJ1-1	TGTGCCAGCTCTGGGGGCGGGGAAGCTTTCTTT	CASSGGGEAFF
TRBV27	13	NA	NA	TRBJ1-4	TGTGCCAGCAGTTCCGGACTCCGTCGTGAACTGTTTTTT	CASSSGLRRELFF
TRBV10-3	18	TRBD2	NA	TRBJ2-2	TGTGCCATCAGTCGGACTTTGGGCGGGAGGTCGGGCACCGGGGAGCTGTTTTTT	CAISRTLGGRSGTGELFF
TRBV7-3	15	NA	NA	TRBJ2-1	TGTGCCAGCAGCTTCGGACTGGGTGGTTGGGATGAGCAGTTCTTC	CASSFGLGGWDEQFF
TRBV27	14	NA	NA	TRBJ1-5	TGTGCCAGCAGTTTATCGGGCAGGCTTCAGCCCCAGCATTTT	CASSLSGRLQPQHF
TRBV5-4	15	TRBD1	NA	TRBJ2-3	TGTGCCAGCAGCTCGCACAGGGGAAGCACAGATACGCAGTATTTT	CASSSHRGSTDTQYF
TRBV9	13	TRBD1	NA	TRBJ1-2	TGTGCCAGCAGCGCTGGACAGGCGGAAGGCTACACCTTC	CASSAGQAEGYTF
TRBV7-2	14	NA	NA	TRBJ2-5	TGTGCCAGCCTCAAAGGGGCAACTCAAGAGACCCAGTACTTC	CASLKGATQETQYF
TRBV30	14	TRBD1	NA	TRBJ1-2	TGTGCCTGGAGTCGACAGGGTTCTTCTGATGGCTACACCTTC	CAWSRQGSSDGYTF
TRBV4-1	14	NA	NA	TRBJ1-4	TGCGCCAGCAGCCAGCCGAGTCTTAATGAAAAACTGTTTTTT	CASSQPSLNEKLFF
TRBV4-1	15	NA	NA	TRBJ2-7	TGCGCCAGCAGCCAAGTCGAACGGGGAACGAAAGAGCAGTACTTC	CASSQVERGTKEQYF
TRBV5-5	15	NA	NA	TRBJ1-1	NA	CASSFFGSLNTEAFF
TRBV25-1	14	NA	once	TRBJ2-3	TGTGCCAGCAGCGGAGAAGTTGGCACAGATACGCAGTATTTT	CASSGEVGTDTQYF
TRBV7-8	15	TRBD1	NA	TRBJ2-2	TGTGCCAGCAGCCCCAACAGGGGTAACACCGGGGAGCTGTTTTTT	CASSPNRGNTGELFF
TRBV7-9	16	TRBD1	once	TRBJ1-6	TGTGCCAGCAGCTTAGGGGCCGGGACAGGGGATTCACCCCTCCACTTT	CASSLGAGTGDSPLHF
TRBV28	17	TRBD2	NA	TRBJ2-3	TGTGCCAGCAGTCCGGGGACTAGCGGGAGCGGGCCAGATACGCAGTATTTT	CASSPGTSGSGPDTQYF
TRBV5-1	13	TRBD1	NA	TRBJ1-1	TGCGCCAGCGGAGATGACAGGGTTACTGAAGCTTTCTTT	CASGDDRVTEAFF
TRBV6-1	14	TRBD1	NA	TRBJ1-2	TGTGCCAGCAGGGACTGGGACAGCGTGAATGGCTACACCTTC	CASRDWDSVNGYTF
TRBV9	14	NA	NA	TRBJ1-1	TGTGCCAGCAGCTTAACAGTTTTGAACACTGAAGCTTTCTTT	CASSLTVLNTEAFF
TRBV27	15	TRBD2	NA	TRBJ2-3	TGTGCCAGCAGTGTGCTAGCGGGAGTTGCAGATACGCAGTATTTT	CASSVLAGVADTQYF
TRBV19	16	TRBD1	NA	TRBJ1-2	TGTGCCAGTAGGCTCGCCGGGGACAGGGTGGACTATGGCTACACCTTC	CASRLAGDRVDYGYTF
TRBV28	14	TRBD2	NA	TRBJ2-2	TGTGCCAGCAGTACTAGCGGTAACACCGGGGAGCTGTTTTTT	CASSTSGNTGELFF
TRBV30	14	NA	NA	TRBJ1-5	TGTGCCTGGAGTCCCCACACGGGTAATCAGCCCCAGCATTTT	CAWSPHTGNQPQHF
TRBV7-6	13	TRBD1	NA	TRBJ1-1	TGTGCCAGCAGCTACAGGGGGAACACTGAAGCTTTCTTT	CASSYRGNTEAFF
TRBV28	13	NA	NA	TRBJ2-7	TGTGCCAGCAGTTTCGGAGGTACCTACGAGCAGTACTTC	CASSFGGTYEQYF
TRBV7-9	15	NA	NA	TRBJ2-1	TGTGCCAGCAGCTTAAAAGACAGTTCCTACAATGAGCAGTTCTTC	CASSLKDSSYNEQFF
TRBV10-3	17	NA	NA	TRBJ2-3	TGTGCCATCAGTGAGTCAAGGAACAGCCTGACCACAGATACGCAGTATTTT	CAISESRNSLTTDTQYF
TRBV2	15	TRBD1	NA	TRBJ2-2	TGTGCCAGCAGTGCCGGGACAGGTTATACCGGGGAGCTGTTTTTT	CASSAGTGYTGELFF
TRBV6-1	13	NA	NA	TRBJ2-7	TGTGCCAGCAGTGAAAGTGGCCCGGGCGAGCAGTACTTC	CASSESGPGEQYF